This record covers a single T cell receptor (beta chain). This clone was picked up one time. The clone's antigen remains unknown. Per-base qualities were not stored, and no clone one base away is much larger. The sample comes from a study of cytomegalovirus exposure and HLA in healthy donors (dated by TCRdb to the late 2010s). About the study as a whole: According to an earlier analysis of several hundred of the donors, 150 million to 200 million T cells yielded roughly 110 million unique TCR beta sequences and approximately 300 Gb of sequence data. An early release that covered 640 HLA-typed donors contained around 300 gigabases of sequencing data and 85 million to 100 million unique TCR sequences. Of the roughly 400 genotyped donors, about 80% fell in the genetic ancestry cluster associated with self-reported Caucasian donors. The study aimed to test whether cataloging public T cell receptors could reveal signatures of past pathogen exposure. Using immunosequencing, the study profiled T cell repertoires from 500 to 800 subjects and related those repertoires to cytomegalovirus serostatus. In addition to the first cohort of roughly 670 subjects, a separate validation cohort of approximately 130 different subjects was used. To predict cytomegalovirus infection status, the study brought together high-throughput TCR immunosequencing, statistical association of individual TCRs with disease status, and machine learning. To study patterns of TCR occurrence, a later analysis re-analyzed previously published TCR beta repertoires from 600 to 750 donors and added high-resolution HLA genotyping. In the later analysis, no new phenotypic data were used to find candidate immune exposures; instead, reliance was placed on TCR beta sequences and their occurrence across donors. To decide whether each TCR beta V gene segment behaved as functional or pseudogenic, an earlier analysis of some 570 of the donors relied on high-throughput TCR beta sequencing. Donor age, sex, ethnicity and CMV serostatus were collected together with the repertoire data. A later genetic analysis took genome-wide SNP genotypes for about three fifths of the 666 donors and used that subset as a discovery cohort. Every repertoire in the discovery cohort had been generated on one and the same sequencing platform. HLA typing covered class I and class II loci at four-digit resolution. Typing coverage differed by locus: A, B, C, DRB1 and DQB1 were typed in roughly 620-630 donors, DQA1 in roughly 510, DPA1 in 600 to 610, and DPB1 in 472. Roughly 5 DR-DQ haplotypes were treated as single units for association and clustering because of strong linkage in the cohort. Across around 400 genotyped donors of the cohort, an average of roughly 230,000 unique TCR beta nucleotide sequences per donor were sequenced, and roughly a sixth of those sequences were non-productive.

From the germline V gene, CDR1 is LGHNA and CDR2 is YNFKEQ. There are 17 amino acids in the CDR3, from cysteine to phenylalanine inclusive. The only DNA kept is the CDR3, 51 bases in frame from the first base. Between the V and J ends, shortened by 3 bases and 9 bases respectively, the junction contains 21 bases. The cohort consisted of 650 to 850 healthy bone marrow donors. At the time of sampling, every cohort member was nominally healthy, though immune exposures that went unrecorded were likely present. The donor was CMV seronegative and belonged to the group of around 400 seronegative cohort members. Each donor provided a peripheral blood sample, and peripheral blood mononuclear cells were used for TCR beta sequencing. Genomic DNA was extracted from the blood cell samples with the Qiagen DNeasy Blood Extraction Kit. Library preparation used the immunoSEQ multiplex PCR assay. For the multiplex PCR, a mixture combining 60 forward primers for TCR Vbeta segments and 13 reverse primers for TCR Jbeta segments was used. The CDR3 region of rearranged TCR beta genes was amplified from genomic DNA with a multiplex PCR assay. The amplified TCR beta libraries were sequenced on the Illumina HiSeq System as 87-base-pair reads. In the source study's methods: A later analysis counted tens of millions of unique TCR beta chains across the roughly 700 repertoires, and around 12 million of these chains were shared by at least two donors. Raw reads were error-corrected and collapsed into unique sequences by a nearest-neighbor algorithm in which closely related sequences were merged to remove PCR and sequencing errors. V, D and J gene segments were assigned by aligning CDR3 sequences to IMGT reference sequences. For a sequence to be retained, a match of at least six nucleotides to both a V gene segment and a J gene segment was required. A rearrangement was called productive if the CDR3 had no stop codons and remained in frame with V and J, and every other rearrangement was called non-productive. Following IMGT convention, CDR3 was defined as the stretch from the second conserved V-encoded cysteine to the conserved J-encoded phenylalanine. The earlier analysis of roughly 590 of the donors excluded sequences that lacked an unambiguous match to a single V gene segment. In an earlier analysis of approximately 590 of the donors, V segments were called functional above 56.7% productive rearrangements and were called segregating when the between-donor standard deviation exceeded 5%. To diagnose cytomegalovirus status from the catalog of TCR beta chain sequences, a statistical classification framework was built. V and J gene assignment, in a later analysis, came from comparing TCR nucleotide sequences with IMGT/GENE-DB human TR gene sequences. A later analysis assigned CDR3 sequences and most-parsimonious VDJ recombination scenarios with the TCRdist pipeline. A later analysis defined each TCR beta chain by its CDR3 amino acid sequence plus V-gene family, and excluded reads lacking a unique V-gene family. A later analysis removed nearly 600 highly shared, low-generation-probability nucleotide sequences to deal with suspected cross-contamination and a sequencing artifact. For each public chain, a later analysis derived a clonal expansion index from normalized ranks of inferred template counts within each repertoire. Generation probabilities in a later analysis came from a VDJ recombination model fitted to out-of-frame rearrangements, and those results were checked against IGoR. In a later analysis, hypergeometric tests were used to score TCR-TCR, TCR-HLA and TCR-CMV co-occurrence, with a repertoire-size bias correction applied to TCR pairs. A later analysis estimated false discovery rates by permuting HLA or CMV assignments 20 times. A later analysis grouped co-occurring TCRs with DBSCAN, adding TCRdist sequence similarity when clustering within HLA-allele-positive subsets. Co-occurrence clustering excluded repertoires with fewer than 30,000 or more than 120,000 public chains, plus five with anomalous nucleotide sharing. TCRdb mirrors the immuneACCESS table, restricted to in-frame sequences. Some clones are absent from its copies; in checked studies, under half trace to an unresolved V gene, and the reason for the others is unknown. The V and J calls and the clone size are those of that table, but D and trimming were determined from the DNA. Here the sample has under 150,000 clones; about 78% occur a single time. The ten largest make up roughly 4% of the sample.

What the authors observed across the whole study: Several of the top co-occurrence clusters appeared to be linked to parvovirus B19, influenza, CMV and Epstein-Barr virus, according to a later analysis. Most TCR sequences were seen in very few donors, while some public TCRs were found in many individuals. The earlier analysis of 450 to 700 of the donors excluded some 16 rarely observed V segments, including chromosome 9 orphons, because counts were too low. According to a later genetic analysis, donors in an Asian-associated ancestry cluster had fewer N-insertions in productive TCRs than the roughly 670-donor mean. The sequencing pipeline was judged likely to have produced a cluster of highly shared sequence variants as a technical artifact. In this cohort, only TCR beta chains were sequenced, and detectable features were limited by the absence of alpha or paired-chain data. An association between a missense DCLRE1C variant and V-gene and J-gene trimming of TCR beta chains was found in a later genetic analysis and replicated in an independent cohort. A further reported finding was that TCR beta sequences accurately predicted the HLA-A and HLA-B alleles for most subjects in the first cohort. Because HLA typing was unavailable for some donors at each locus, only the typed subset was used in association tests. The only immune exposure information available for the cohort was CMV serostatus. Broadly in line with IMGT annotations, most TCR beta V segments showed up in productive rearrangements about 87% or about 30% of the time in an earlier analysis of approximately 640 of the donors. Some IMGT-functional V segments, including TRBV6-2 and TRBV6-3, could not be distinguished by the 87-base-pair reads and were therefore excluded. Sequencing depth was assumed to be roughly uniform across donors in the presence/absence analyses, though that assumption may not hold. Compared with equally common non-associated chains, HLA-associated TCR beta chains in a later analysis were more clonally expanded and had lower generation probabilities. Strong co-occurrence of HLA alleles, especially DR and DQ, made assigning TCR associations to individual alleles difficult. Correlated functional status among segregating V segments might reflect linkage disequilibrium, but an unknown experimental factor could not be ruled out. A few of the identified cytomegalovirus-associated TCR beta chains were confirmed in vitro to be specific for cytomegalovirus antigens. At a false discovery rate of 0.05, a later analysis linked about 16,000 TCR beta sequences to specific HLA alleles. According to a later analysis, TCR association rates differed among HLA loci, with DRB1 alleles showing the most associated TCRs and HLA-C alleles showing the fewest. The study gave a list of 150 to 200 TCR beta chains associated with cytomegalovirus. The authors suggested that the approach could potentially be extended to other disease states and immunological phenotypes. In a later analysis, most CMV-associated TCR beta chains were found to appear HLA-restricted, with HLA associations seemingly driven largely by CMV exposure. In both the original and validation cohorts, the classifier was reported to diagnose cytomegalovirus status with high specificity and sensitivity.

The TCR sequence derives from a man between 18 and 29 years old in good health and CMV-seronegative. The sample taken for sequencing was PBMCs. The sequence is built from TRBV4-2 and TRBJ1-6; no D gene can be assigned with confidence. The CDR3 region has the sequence CASSQHHSEGESSPLHF. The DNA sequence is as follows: TGTGCCAGCAGCCAGCACCACAGTGAGGGAGAGTCTTCACCCCTCCACTTT.